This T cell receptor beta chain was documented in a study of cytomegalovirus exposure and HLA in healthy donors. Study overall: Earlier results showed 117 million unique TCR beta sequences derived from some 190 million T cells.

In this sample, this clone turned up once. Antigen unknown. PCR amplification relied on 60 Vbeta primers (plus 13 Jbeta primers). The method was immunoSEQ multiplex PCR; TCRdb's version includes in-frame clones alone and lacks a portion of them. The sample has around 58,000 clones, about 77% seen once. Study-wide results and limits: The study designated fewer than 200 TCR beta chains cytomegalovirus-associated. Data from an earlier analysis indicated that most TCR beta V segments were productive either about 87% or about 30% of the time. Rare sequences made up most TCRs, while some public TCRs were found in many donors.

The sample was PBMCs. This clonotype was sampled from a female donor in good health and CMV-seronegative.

The CDR3 loop is CASNDISGTQYF. The CDR3 bases are TGTGCCAGCAACGACATTTCCGGGACCCAGTACTTC. The chain has TRBV28 and TRBJ2-5; D remains ambiguous. The CDR3 has 12 residues. Germline-derived CDR1 and CDR2 are MDHEN and SYDVKM. V was clipped by 7 bases and J by 7 bases, with 13 bases between them.